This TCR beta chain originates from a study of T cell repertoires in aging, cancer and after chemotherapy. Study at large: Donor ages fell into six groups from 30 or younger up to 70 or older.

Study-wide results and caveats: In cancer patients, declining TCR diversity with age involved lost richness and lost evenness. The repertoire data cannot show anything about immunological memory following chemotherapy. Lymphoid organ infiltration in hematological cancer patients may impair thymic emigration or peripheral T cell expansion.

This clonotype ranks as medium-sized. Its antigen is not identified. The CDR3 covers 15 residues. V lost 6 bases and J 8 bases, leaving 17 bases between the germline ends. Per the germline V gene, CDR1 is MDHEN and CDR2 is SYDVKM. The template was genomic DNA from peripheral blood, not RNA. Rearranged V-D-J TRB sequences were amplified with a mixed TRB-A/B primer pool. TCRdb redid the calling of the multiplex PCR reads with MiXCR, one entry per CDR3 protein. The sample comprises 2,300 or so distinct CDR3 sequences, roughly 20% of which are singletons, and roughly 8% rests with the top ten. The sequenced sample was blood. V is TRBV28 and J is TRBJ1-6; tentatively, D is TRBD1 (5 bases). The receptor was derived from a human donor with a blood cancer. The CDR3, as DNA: TGTGCCAGCAGGGGGGGTTTACATACTTATTCACCCCTCCACTTT. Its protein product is CASRGGLHTYSPLHF.